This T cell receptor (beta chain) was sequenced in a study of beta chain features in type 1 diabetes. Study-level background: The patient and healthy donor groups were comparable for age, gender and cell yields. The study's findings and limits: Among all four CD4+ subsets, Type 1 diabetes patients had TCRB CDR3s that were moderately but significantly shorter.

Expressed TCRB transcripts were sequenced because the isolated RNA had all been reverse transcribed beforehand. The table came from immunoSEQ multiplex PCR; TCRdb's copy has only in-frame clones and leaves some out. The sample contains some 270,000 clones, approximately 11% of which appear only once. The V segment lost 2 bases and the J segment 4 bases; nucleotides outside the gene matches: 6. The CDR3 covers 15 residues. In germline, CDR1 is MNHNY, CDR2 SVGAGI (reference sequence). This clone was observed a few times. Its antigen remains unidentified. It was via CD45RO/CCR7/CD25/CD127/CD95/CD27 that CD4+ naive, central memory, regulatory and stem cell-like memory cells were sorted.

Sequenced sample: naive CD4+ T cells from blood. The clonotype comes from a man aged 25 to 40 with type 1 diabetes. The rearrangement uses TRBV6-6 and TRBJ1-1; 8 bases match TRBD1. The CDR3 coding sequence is TGTGCCAGCAGTTACCCGACAGGGGATATCACTGAAGCTTTCTTT. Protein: CASSYPTGDITEAFF.